This TCR beta chain was sequenced in a study of blood T cell repertoires in COVID-19. About the study: Collection of acute and convalescent COVID-19 samples took place in the United States, Italy and Spain. The cDNA or gDNA used as material had been derived from T cells, B-cell-depleted T cells, or PBMCs.

This CDR3 region has 19 residues. Germline CDR1 and CDR2: SGHVS and FNYEAQ. Trimming at V came to 0 bases and at J to 1 base, leaving 10 bases not matched to a gene. As originally analysed: Amplification of reference gene primers provided the estimated nucleated cell counts. Profiled with immunoSEQ multiplex PCR; TCRdb holds only in-frame clones, not every one. V, J and clone size derive from that table, while D and trimming were established from the DNA sequence. Here the sample spans about 61,000 clones, about 88% being singletons. The receptor was derived from a woman in her fifties or sixties with active or convalescent COVID-19. The V call is TRBV7-6, the J call TRBJ2-3; 10 bases agree with TRBD1. Material for sequencing was peripheral blood. CDR3 region: CASSLATGQGPFRTDTQYF. The CDR3 coding sequence is TGTGCCAGCAGCTTAGCCACGGGACAGGGGCCTTTTCGCACAGATACGCAGTATTTT.